The 5 T cell receptor beta chains below were found in one sample sequenced in a study of identical twins. TCRdb recomputed calls from the 5' RACE reads with MiXCR, one row per CDR3 protein. The data show about 890,000 distinct CDR3 sequences, more than 9% seen once. These sequences were also reported in another study, on yellow fever vaccine responses in identical twins.

The material sequenced was PBMCs. These receptors all stem from a woman between 18 and 29 years old in good health.

This clonotype was seen only a few times. The V gene is TRBV7-2, the J gene TRBJ2-2; D unresolved. Germline lookup yields CDR1 SGHTA and CDR2 FQGNSA. CDR3 length equals 15 residues. V was trimmed by 3 bases and J by 3 bases, leaving 11 bases between them. CDR3 sequence: CASSFLVPDTGELFF. The CDR3 DNA reads as TGTGCCAGCAGCTTTCTAGTACCGGACACCGGGGAGCTGTTTTTT.

The chain is built from TRBV23-1 and TRBJ2-7; D is uncertain. TRBV23-1 has ORF status, its function being uncertain. V gave up 0 bases and J gave up 0 bases, with 12 bases separating them. CDR3 length: 16 residues. CDR3 amino acids: CASSQSGQFYSYEQYV. CDR3 coding DNA: TGCGCCAGCAGTCAATCCGGCCAGTTTTACTCCTACGAGCAGTACGTC.

This chain joins TRBV9 and TRBJ2-7; D assignment may be TRBD1 or TRBD2 (5 bases each). V lost 3 bases, J lost 5 bases, and 18 bases lay in between. Germline CDR1 SGDLS, CDR2 YYNGEE. CDR3 size: 15 residues. The CDR3 loop is CASSAQTSEGHEQYF. The CDR3 DNA follows: TGTGCCAGCAGCGCCCAGACGAGTGAGGGACACGAGCAGTACTTC. Together with reference TRBV9 and TRBJ2-7, the CDR3 gives the full variable domain: DSGVTQTPKHLITATGQRVTLRCSPRSGDLSVYWYQQSLDQGLQFLIQYYNGEERAKGNILERFSAQQFPDLHSELNLSSLELGDSALYFCASSAQTSEGHEQYFGPGTRLTVT.

The chain links TRBV28 to TRBJ2-7; D call uncertain. Germline V gene lookup returns CDR1 MDHEN and CDR2 SYDVKM. The V gene lost 4 bases and the J gene lost 2 bases, with 3 bases spanning the gap. This CDR3 has 11 residues. The CDR3 loop reads CASSSTYEQYV. The CDR3 DNA sequence: TGTGCCAGCAGTTCTACCTACGAGCAGTACGTC.

The table lists this clonotype with many counts. This chain joins TRBV10-2 and TRBJ2-1, with 8 bases lining up with TRBD2. Germline trimming cut 3 bases from V and 12 bases from J; bases unmatched to any gene: 1. The CDR3 consists of 11 residues. Germline loops: CDR1 WSHSY, CDR2 SAAADI. The chain's CDR3 is CASSELAAQFF. DNA for the CDR3: TGCGCCAGCAGTGAACTAGCGGCGCAGTTCTTC.